This TCR beta chain was sequenced in a study of T-cell memory formation after mild COVID-19. Findings and limits, study-wide: CD4+ contracting clones were mainly CM and EM; CD8+ ones, EMRA.

The CDR3 sequence is 15 residues long. V shed 1 base and J 2 bases; nucleotides not matched to a gene: 1. CDR1 is SGHTA and CDR2 is FQGNSA in the germline V gene. In TCRdb, the 5' RACE reads were re-called with MiXCR into one record per CDR3 protein. Here the sample spans roughly 250,000 distinct CDR3 sequences, over 15% being singletons. This clonotype was seen a handful of times. Its antigen is still unknown. The sequencing sample was made of PBMCs or a T cell subset sorted from them (not recorded which). This chain links TRBV7-2 with TRBJ2-3; 9 bases line up with TRBD2. This TCR was recovered from a man aged 18 to 30 who had mild COVID-19 (a few samples of this study predate the infection). Cell type and time point are not known. CDR3 nucleotide sequence: TGTGCCAGCAGCTTAGGGACTAGCGACACAGATACGCAGTATTTT. Its protein product is CASSLGTSDTDTQYF.